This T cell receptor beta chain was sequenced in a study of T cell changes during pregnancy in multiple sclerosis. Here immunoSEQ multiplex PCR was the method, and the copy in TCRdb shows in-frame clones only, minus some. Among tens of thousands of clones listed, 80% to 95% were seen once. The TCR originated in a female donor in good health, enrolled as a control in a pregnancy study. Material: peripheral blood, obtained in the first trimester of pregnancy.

The CDR3 DNA follows: TGTGCCAGCAGCTCCTCAAGCGGGAGCTACAATGAGCAGTTCTTC. Protein: CASSSSSGSYNEQFF. The chain carries TRBV27 and TRBJ2-1; 8 bases fit TRBD2. Germline CDR1 and CDR2: MNHEY and SMNVEV (reference sequence). V shed 6 bases and J 3 bases; nucleotides not matched to a gene: 7. The CDR3 length is 15 residues.